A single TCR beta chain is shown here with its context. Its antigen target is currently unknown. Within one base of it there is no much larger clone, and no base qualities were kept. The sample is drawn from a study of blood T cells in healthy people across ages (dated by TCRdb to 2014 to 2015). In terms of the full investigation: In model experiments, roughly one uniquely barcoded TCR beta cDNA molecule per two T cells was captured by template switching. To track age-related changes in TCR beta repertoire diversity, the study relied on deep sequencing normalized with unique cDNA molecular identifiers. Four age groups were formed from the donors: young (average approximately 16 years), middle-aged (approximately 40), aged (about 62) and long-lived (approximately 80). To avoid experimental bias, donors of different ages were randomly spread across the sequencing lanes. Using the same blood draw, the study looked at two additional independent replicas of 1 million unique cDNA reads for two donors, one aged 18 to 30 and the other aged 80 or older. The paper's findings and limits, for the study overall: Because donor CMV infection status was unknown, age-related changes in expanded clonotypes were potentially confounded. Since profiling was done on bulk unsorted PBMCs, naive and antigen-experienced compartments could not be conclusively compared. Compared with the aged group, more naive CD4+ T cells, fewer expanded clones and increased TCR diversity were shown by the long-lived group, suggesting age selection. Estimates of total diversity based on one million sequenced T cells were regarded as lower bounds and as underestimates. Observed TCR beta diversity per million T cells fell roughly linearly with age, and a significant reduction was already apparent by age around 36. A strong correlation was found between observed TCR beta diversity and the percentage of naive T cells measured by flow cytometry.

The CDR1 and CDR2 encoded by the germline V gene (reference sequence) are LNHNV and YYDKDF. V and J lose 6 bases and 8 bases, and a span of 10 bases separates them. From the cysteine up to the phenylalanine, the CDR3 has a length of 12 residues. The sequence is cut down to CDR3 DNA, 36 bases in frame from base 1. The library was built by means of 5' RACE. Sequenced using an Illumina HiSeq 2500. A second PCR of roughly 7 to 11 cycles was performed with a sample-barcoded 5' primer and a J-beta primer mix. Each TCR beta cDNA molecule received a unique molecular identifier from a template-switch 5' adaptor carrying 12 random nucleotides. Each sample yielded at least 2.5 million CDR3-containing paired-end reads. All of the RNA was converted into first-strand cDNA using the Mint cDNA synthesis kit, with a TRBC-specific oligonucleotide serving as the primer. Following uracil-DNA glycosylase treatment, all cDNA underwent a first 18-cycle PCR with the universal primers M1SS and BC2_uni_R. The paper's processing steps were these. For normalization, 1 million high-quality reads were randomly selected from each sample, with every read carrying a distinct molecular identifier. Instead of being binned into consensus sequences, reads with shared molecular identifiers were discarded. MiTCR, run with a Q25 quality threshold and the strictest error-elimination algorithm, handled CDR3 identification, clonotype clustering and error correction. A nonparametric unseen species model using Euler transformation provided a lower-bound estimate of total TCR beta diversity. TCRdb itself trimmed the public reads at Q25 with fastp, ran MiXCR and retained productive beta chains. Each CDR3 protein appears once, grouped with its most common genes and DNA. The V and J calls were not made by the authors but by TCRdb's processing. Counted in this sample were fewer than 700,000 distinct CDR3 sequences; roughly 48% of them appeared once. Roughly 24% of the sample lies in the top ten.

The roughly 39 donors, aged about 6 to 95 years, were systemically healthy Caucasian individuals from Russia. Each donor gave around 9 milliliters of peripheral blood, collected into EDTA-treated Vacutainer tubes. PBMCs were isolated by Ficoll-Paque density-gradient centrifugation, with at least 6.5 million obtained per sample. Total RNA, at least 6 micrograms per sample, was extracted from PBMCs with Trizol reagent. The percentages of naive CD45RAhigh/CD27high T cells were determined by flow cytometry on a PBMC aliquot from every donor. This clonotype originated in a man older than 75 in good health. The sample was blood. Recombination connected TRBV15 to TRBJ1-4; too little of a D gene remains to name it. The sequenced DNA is TGTGCCACCAGTCGCAGCCTCGAAAAACTGTTTTTT. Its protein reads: CATSRSLEKLFF.